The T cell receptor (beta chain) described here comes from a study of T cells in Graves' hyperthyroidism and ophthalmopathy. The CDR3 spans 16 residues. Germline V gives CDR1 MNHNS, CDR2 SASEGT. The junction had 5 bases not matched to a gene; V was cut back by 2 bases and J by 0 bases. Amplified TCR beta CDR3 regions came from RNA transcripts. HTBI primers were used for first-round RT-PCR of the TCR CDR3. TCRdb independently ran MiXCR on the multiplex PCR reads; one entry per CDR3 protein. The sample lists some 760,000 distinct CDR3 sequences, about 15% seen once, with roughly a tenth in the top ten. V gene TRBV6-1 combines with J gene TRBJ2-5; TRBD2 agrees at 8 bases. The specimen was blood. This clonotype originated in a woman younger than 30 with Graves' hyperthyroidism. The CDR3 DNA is TGTGCCAGCAGTGAATATAGCGGGATTTACCAAGAGACCCAGTACTTC. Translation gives CASSEYSGIYQETQYF.